This is a list of T cell receptor beta chains from one sample in a study of T cell responses to AZD1222 COVID-19 vaccine. Generated by immunoSEQ multiplex PCR, the TCRdb table keeps only in-frame clones and is missing some. Found here are approximately 180,000 clones, about 92% of them singletons; the top ten hold about 3%. The starting material was peripheral blood, obtained on day 0 of AZD1222 vaccination. The receptor source for this set is an adult in good health. Both conserved end residues are part of each CDR3.

CDR3: CASSSTNYNSPLHF; V: TRBV11-2; J: TRBJ1-6
CDR3: CASSYPGQGSEQYF; V: TRBV5-1; J: TRBJ2-7
CDR3: CASSSGTGNSPLHF; V: TRBV7-9; J: TRBJ1-6
CDR3: CASSETFTDYEQYF; V: TRBV6-1; J: TRBJ2-7
CDR3: CASSLGTSGGYTQYF; V: TRBV3-1/TRBV3-2; J: TRBJ2-3
CDR3: CASTYQGRTGGTGELFF; V: TRBV5-6; J: TRBJ2-2
CDR3: CASSGGQSSGNTIYF; V: TRBV9; J: TRBJ1-3
CDR3: CASTLGLFNTGELFF; V: TRBV27; J: TRBJ2-2
CDR3: CASSLSRGSNQPQHF; V: TRBV27; J: TRBJ1-5
CDR3: CASSSQGRGQRGTNYGYTF; V: TRBV11-2; J: TRBJ1-2
CDR3: CASSSGTGGQETQYF; V: TRBV11-3; J: TRBJ2-5
CDR3: CASSQASGNNEQFF; V: TRBV4-1; J: TRBJ2-1
CDR3: CASRENTEAFF; V: TRBV6-5; J: TRBJ1-1
CDR3: CASSYSSSRGQYGYTF; V: TRBV6-5; J: TRBJ1-2
CDR3: CASSNRDSPYNEQFF; V: TRBV6-4; J: TRBJ2-1
CDR3: CASSANILQVNTEAFF; V: TRBV25-1; J: TRBJ1-1
CDR3: CSASNPSAEAFF; V: TRBV20-1; J: TRBJ1-1
CDR3: CASSEWDYEQYF; V: TRBV7-2; J: TRBJ2-7
CDR3: CASSPPDVPEGPTYEQYF; V: TRBV18; J: TRBJ2-7
CDR3: CASQDPSSGNTIYF; V: TRBV6-5; J: TRBJ1-3
CDR3: CASSQTGQGLGYTF; V: TRBV3-1/TRBV3-2; J: TRBJ1-2
CDR3: CSVEEGGSPNYEQYF; V: TRBV29-1; J: TRBJ2-7
CDR3: CASSWGEEQYF; V: TRBV5-4; J: TRBJ2-7
CDR3: CASSLEPERTDTQYF; V: TRBV5-4; J: TRBJ2-3
CDR3: CAWSATGGTDTQYF; V: TRBV30; J: TRBJ2-3
CDR3: CASSAGSGKLFF; V: TRBV12-3/TRBV12-4; J: TRBJ1-4
CDR3: CASHRRENTEAFF; V: TRBV6-5; J: TRBJ1-1
CDR3: CASSQIGLYSGNTIYF; V: TRBV3-1/TRBV3-2; J: TRBJ1-3
CDR3: CASSHRENTEAFF; V: TRBV12-3/TRBV12-4; J: TRBJ1-1
CDR3: CASGSQQGAGTEAFF; V: TRBV6-5; J: TRBJ1-1
CDR3: CAISVEGQGNSEQFF; V: TRBV10-3; J: TRBJ2-1
CDR3: CASSKVIGWRETQYF; V: TRBV19; J: TRBJ2-5
CDR3: CAWSVRGAAEQETQYF; V: TRBV30; J: TRBJ2-5
CDR3: CATGELGRAEAFF; V: TRBV15; J: TRBJ1-1
CDR3: CASSFRQGDNSPLHF; V: TRBV2; J: TRBJ1-6
CDR3: CASSQDFRHGGNEQFF; V: TRBV3-1/TRBV3-2; J: TRBJ2-1
CDR3: CASGSVYEQYF; V: TRBV12-5; J: TRBJ2-7
CDR3: CASELPGQHEKLFF; V: TRBV12-5; J: TRBJ1-4
CDR3: CASSLLILAGDRFNGELFF; V: TRBV3-1/TRBV3-2; J: TRBJ2-2
CDR3: CASKDTLNTEAFF; V: TRBV28; J: TRBJ1-1
CDR3: CASIGLRADTQYF; V: TRBV2; J: TRBJ2-3
CDR3: CATSRDPGPDQPQHF; V: TRBV15; J: TRBJ1-5